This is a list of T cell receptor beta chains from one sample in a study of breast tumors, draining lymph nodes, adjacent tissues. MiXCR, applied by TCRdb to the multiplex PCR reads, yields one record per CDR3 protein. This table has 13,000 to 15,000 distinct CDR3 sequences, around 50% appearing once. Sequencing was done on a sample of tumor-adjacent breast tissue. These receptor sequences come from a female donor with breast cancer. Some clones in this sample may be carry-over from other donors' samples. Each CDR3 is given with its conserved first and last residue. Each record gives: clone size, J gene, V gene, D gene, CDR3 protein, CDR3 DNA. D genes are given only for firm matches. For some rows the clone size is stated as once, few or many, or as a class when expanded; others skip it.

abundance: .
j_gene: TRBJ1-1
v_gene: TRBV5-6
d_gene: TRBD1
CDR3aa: CASSPGQGAKAFF
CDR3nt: TGTGCCAGCAGCCCGGGACAGGGGGCGAAAGCTTTCTTT

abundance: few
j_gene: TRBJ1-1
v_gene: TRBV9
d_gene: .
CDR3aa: CASSVDHNTEAFF
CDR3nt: TGTGCCAGCAGCGTAGACCACAACACTGAAGCTTTCTTT

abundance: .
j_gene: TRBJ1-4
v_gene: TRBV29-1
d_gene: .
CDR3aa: CSVEDRNEKLFF
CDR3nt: TGCAGCGTTGAAGACAGGAATGAAAAACTGTTTTTT

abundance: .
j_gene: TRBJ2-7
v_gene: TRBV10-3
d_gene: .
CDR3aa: CAISELTGIYEQYF
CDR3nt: TGTGCCATCAGTGAGTTAACAGGGATCTACGAGCAGTACTTC

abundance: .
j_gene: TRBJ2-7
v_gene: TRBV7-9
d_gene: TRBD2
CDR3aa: CASTRGGAGGGELYF
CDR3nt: TGTGCCAGCACCCGGGGGGGGGCCGGCGGCGGGGAGCTGTACTTC

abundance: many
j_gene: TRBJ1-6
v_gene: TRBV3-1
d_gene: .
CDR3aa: CASSQDQRDSPLHF
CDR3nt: TGTGCCAGCAGCCAAGATCAGAGGGATTCACCCCTCCACTTT

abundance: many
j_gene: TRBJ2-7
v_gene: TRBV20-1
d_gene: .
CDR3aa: CSARDQGSSPYEQYF
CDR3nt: TGCAGTGCTAGAGATCAAGGCAGTTCGCCCTACGAGCAGTACTTC

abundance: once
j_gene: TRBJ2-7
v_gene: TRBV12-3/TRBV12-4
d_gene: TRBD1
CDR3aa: CASSLGGTAYEQYF
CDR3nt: TGTGCCAGCAGTTTAGGGGGGACAGCCTACGAGCAGTACTTC

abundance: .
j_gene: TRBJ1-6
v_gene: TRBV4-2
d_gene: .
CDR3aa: CASSQEEGFSYNSPLHF
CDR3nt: TGTGCCAGCAGCCAAGAGGAGGGATTCTCCTATAATTCACCCCTCCACTTT

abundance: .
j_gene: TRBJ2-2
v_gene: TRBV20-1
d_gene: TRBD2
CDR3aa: CSALKAGGQPGELFF
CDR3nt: TGCAGTGCCCTGAAAGCGGGAGGGCAACCCGGGGAGCTGTTTTTT

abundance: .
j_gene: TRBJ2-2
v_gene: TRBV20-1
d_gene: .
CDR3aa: CSAPQGLAGELFF
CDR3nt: TGCAGTGCTCCACAGGGATTGGCCGGGGAGCTGTTTTTT

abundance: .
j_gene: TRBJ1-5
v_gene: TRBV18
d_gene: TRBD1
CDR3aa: CASSPRDRDGQPQHF
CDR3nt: TGTGCCAGCTCACCCCGGGACAGGGATGGTCAGCCCCAGCATTTT

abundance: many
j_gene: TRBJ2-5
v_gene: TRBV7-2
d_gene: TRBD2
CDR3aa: CASSYGGGYAGTQYF
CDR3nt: TGTGCCAGCAGCTATGGCGGGGGATATGCGGGGACCCAGTACTTC

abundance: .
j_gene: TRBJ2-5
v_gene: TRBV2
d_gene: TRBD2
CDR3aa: CASSWTSGGAEETQYF
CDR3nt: TGTGCCAGCAGTTGGACTAGCGGGGGGGCCGAAGAGACCCAGTACTTC

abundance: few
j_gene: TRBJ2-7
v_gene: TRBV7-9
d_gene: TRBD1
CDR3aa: CASSFQTGNEQYF
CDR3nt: TGTGCCAGCAGCTTCCAGACAGGGAACGAGCAGTACTTC

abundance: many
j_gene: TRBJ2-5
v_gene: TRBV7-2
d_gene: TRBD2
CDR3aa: CARRAGGQETQYF
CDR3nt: TGTGCCAGACGAGCGGGGGGACAAGAGACCCAGTACTTC

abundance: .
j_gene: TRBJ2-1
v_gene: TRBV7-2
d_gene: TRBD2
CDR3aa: CASSPRLAGDYNEQFF
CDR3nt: TGTGCCAGCAGCCCTCGACTAGCGGGAGACTACAATGAGCAGTTCTTC

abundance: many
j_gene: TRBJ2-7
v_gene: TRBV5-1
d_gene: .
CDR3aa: CASSLIGSLYEQYF
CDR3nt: TGCGCCAGCAGCTTGATTGGTTCTTTATACGAGCAGTACTTC

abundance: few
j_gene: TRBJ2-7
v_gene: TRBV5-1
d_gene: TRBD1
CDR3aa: CASSSSGQGAREQYF
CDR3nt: TGCGCCAGCAGCTCTTCGGGACAGGGGGCGCGGGAGCAGTACTTC

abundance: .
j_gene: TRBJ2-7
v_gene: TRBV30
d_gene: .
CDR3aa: CAWSAGGGEQYF
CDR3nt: TGTGCCTGGAGTGCAGGAGGGGGCGAGCAGTACTTC

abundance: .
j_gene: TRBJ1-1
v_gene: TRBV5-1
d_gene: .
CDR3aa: CASSPGTTNTEAFF
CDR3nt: TGCGCCAGCAGCCCCGGGACAACGAACACTGAAGCTTTCTTT

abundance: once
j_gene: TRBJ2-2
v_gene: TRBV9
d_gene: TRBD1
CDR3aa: CASSVGTGRTGELFF
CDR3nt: TGTGCCAGCAGCGTAGGGACAGGGAGAACCGGGGAGCTGTTTTTT

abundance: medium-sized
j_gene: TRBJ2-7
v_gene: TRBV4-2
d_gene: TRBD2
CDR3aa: CASSPIAGGRYEQYF
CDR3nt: TGTGCCAGCAGCCCCATAGCGGGAGGCCGCTACGAGCAGTACTTC

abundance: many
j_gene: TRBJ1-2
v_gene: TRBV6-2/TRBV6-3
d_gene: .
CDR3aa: CASSHGRGDGYTF
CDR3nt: TGTGCCAGCAGTCACGGCAGGGGAGATGGCTACACCTTC

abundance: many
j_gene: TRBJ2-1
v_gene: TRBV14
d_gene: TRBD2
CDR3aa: CASRIAGEVNEQFF
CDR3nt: TGTGCCAGCAGGATAGCGGGGGAGGTCAATGAGCAGTTCTTC

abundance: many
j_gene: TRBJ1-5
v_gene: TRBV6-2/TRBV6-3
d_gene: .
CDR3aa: CASRADSHQPQHF
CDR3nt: TGTGCCAGCAGGGCCGACAGCCATCAGCCCCAGCATTTT

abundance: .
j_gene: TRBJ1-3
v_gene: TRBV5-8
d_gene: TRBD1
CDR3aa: CASSSGTGSGNTIYF
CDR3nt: TGTGCCAGCAGTTCCGGGACAGGGTCTGGAAACACCATATATTTT

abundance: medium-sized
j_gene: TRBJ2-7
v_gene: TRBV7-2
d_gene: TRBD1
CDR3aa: CASSWTGGLYEQYF
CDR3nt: TGTGCCAGCAGTTGGACAGGGGGCCTCTACGAGCAGTACTTC

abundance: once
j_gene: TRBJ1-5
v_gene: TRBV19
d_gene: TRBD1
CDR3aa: CASSIGTASNQPQHF
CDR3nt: TGTGCCAGCAGTATCGGGACAGCGTCCAATCAGCCCCAGCATTTT

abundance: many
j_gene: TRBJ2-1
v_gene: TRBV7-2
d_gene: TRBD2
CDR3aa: CASSLSAAAGGHNEQFF
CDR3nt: TGTGCCAGCAGCTTAAGTGCGGCAGCGGGGGGGCACAATGAGCAGTTCTTC

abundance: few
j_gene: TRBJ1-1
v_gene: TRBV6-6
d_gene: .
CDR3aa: CASSRRTGQNTEAFF
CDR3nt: TGTGCCAGCAGCCGACGAACGGGCCAGAACACTGAAGCTTTCTTT